This T cell receptor beta chain was observed in a study of Tregs in tolerant kidney transplant recipients. About this clone: What it binds is not known.

Assay used: immunoSEQ multiplex PCR; TCRdb lists only in-frame clones, some missing. Here the sample spans tens of thousands of clones, about 91% being singletons. V lost 4 bases, J lost 3 bases, and 13 bases lay in between. Germline V gene lookup returns CDR1 SGHNT and CDR2 YYREEE (reference sequence). This CDR3 region has 14 residues. Whole-study findings and limits: Some patients' samples used different primers over time, so nucleotide sequences weren't comparable. Expanding Tregs on activated donor B cells appeared to best identify donor-specific TCRbeta clones. Antigen-driven expansion was suggested because donor-specific Tregs expanded more than all Tregs in tolerant patients. The small number of patients limits these findings pending further validation.

The nonmyeloablative bone marrow transplants came from related graft donors, with transient mixed chimerism. This chain uses TRBV5-4 with TRBJ1-2; D might be TRBD1 (5 bases). Sequenced material: CD4+ T cells from blood (PBMCs), taken 24 months after the transplant. The receptor was derived from a human patient who received a combined kidney and bone marrow transplant. Some of these T cells may belong to the graft donor. The CDR3 bases are TGTGCCAGCAGCCAACAGGTTTCCGACTATGGCTACACCTTC. Residues: CASSQQVSDYGYTF.